The clone carrying this T cell receptor beta chain was observed a handful of times. V was shortened by 4 bases and J by 0 bases, with 11 bases between the two germline ends. The CDR3 sequence is 15 residues long. Germline V CDR1 and CDR2: SGHDT, YYEEEE. This entry belongs to a study of blood T cell repertoires in COVID-19. As for the study in general: The United States, Italy and Spain supplied acute and convalescent COVID-19 samples. Sources were T cells, B-cell-depleted T cells, or PBMCs; the material itself was cDNA or gDNA.

Under the authors' procedure: The authors estimated nucleated cell counts from reference gene primer amplification. Method: immunoSEQ multiplex PCR; TCRdb's copy keeps in-frame clones and lacks some. V, J and clone size derive from that table, while D and trimming were established from the DNA sequence. Of 230,000 or so clones in the sample, around 83% were seen once. V usage is TRBV5-6 and J usage is TRBJ1-3; D remains unclear. This sequence originates from a man in his forties with active or convalescent COVID-19. Material: peripheral blood. This CDR3 reads CASSPTELSGNTIYF. In DNA, the CDR3 is TGTGCCAGCAGCCCCACCGAACTCTCTGGAAACACCATATATTTT.